One sample yielded the 21 T cell receptor beta chains listed below, sequenced in a study of T cells in Graves' hyperthyroidism and ophthalmopathy. The TCR beta CDR3 regions underwent amplification using RNA transcripts as the source. A set of HTBI primers served as the primers for a first-round RT-PCR of the TCR CDR3. TCRdb redid the calling of the multiplex PCR reads with MiXCR, one entry per CDR3 protein. The data hold 650,000 to 750,000 distinct CDR3 sequences, with approximately 15% observed a single time. Sequencing was done on a sample of blood. These receptors originate from a woman aged 18-29 years with Graves' hyperthyroidism.

The chain combines TRBV3-1 with TRBJ2-2, with D unresolved. This CDR3 spans 17 amino acids. Germline V gives CDR1 LGHDT, CDR2 YNNKEL (reference sequence). V gave up 0 bases and J gave up 4 bases, with 15 bases separating them. DNA of the CDR3: TGTGCCAGCAGCCAAGAGTTGGGGTACTTGAGCACCGGGGAGCTGTTTTTT. Its protein product is CASSQELGYLSTGELFF.

This clonotype was counted at least ten times. The chain has TRBV2 and TRBJ1-4; D perhaps matches TRBD1 (5 bases). Trimming cost V 6 bases and J 8 bases, with 13 bases left between them. CDR1 is SNHLY, CDR2 FYNNEI, per germline. CDR3 length equals 13 residues. The CDR3 spells CASRANSGEKLFF. CDR3 nucleotide sequence: TGTGCCAGCAGGGCTAATTCAGGGGAAAAACTGTTTTTT.

This clonotype came up many times. The chain uses TRBV12-3 or TRBV12-4 and TRBJ2-2; 8 nucleotides align to TRBD2. V was pared by 2 bases and J by 3 bases, with 11 bases of the junction left unmatched. This CDR3 has 18 residues. For the CDR3, the DNA is TGTGCCAGCAGTTTAAGCCCAATTTACGGGGGGGACACCGGGGAGCTGTTTTTT. It translates to CASSLSPIYGGDTGELFF.

The chain uses TRBV5-5 and TRBJ2-6; D unresolved. The CDR3 is 17 residues long. Germline CDR1 reads SGHKS; CDR2 reads YYEKEE (reference sequence). V lost 2 bases and J lost 0, with 12 bases in between. CDR3 residues: CASSFRAQTSGANVLTF. CDR3 sequence (DNA): TGTGCCAGCAGCTTTAGGGCTCAAACCTCTGGGGCCAACGTCCTGACTTTC.

This clonotype was counted ten times or more. The V call is TRBV2, the J call TRBJ2-7, with a tentative D call TRBD1 (6 bases). Germline CDR1 and CDR2: SNHLY and FYNNEI. This CDR3 has 13 amino acids. The germline V and J ends were trimmed by 8 bases and 3 bases, with 14 bases remaining between them. CDR3: CASQDSKLYEQYF. In DNA form, the CDR3 reads TGTGCCAGCCAGGACAGTAAACTCTACGAGCAGTACTTC. Supplemented by reference TRBV2 and TRBJ2-7, the full variable domain reads EPEVTQTPSHQVTQMGQEVILRCVPISNHLYFYWYRQILGQKVEFLVSFYNNEISEKSEIFDDQFSVERPDGSNFTLKIRSTKLEDSAMYFCASQDSKLYEQYFGPGTRLTVT.

This clonotype was picked up many times. V and J are TRBV28 and TRBJ2-1, with 12 bases matching TRBD2. Germline trimming cut 3 bases from V and 6 bases from J; bases unmatched to any gene: 3. The germline V gene has CDR1 MDHEN and CDR2 SYDVKM. There are 15 residues in the CDR3. The CDR3 region is CASSFSSGRANEQFF. CDR3 sequence (DNA): TGTGCCAGCAGTTTTTCTAGCGGGAGGGCCAATGAGCAGTTCTTC.

This clonotype was detected many times. This chain uses TRBV18 with TRBJ2-2, with 7 bases that match TRBD1. The CDR3 runs 15 residues. Trimming removed 3 bases from V and 3 bases from J; junction bases left unmatched: 4. Looked up from germline, CDR1 is KGHSH and CDR2 is LQKENI. The CDR3 DNA reads TGTGCCAGCTCACCCTTCGGGACAGACACCGGGGAGCTGTTTTTT. This gives the protein CASSPFGTDTGELFF.

Only a few counts were recorded for this clonotype. The rearrangement joins TRBV7-3 to TRBJ2-1, with D unclear. The CDR3 consists of 14 residues. Deletions cut 0 bases from V and 6 bases from J, with 9 bases between. The germline V gene has CDR1 SGHTA and CDR2 FQGTGA. CDR3 amino acids: CASSLTGNPNEQFF. The DNA for the CDR3 is TGTGCCAGCAGCTTAACGGGGAACCCCAATGAGCAGTTCTTC.

This clonotype was seen more than once but under ten times. The CDR3: CASSPQGYGTGELFF. CDR3 sequence (DNA): TGTGCCAGCAGCCCCCAGGGATATGGCACCGGGGAGCTGTTTTTT. The chain joins TRBV7-9 to TRBJ2-2; D might be TRBD1 (5 bases). Trimming removed 5 bases from V and 4 bases from J, with 14 bases in between. This CDR3 region has 15 residues. Germline-derived CDR1 and CDR2 are SEHNR and FQNEAQ (reference sequence).

This clonotype was counted between two and nine times. The chain uses TRBV4-1 and TRBJ2-7; no definite D call. This CDR3 comprises 15 residues. Trimming took off 2 bases at V and 0 bases at J, with 11 bases between the two ends. Germline CDR1 and CDR2: MGHRA and YSYEKL. This CDR3 is CASSQKIGISYEQYF. The CDR3 DNA is TGCGCCAGCAGCCAAAAGATCGGAATCTCCTACGAGCAGTACTTC.

V is TRBV19 and J is TRBJ2-7; either TRBD1 or TRBD2 may fit D (5 bases each). CDR1 and CDR2 from the germline V gene are LNHDA and SQIVND (reference sequence). The CDR3 has 15 residues. V was cut by 5 bases and J by 5 bases, with 19 bases left in between. This chain's CDR3 is CASSPDGTDRHEQYF. The CDR3 DNA reads TGTGCCAGTAGTCCGGATGGGACCGACAGACACGAGCAGTACTTC. Drawing the rest from reference TRBV19 and TRBJ2-7, the complete variable domain is DGGITQSPKYLFRKEGQNVTLSCEQNLNHDAMYWYRQDPGQGLRLIYYSQIVNDFQKGDIAEGYSVSREKKESFPLTVTSAQKNPTAFYLCASSPDGTDRHEQYFGPGTRLTVT.

This clonotype has only a few counts. A much larger clone differs from this one at a single base, so this may be a read error. The rearrangement joins TRBV3-1 to TRBJ2-7; no definite D call. In germline, CDR1 is LGHDT, CDR2 YNNKEL (reference sequence). The V end was cut by 6 bases, the J end by 2 bases, with 8 bases between. CDR3 length: 12 amino acids. CDR3 nucleotide sequence: TGTGCCAGCAGTTACACGGCCTACGAGCAGTACTTC. As protein: CASSYTAYEQYF.

The sample holds a few counts of this clonotype. In DNA, the CDR3 is TGTGCCAGCAGTTTAACCGGGAGGCCGGGCGATGAGCAGTTCTTC. It yields the protein CASSLTGRPGDEQFF. The J gene is TRBJ2-1, the V gene TRBV27; 7 nucleotides match TRBD2. The CDR3 extends over 15 amino acids. Germline V gene data show CDR1 as MNHEY and CDR2 as SMNVEV (reference sequence). Trimming took 2 bases from V and 8 from J; bases not matched to a gene: 9.

This clonotype was seen many times. The V and J genes are TRBV6-1 and TRBJ2-2; tentative D call: TRBD1 (6 bases). V was pared by 2 bases and J by 7 bases, with 8 bases between. Germline CDR1 MNHNS, CDR2 SASEGT. This CDR3 is 13 amino acids long. The chain's CDR3 is CASSEWGHGELFF. The DNA for the CDR3 is TGTGCCAGCAGTGAATGGGGACACGGGGAGCTGTTTTTT.

The table lists this clonotype with many counts. The V gene is TRBV18, the J gene TRBJ1-2, with a possible D match to TRBD1 (5 bases). Per the germline V gene, CDR1 is KGHSH and CDR2 is LQKENI. The CDR3 consists of 14 residues. The V end was cut by 2 bases, the J end by 5 bases, with 12 bases between. CDR3 DNA sequence: TGTGCCAGCTCACCATCACCAGGGCTATATGGCTACACCTTC. It translates to CASSPSPGLYGYTF.

This clonotype came up many times. The rearrangement links TRBV20-1 to TRBJ2-1; 7 bases line up with TRBD1. The germline V gene has CDR1 DFQATT and CDR2 SNEGSKA (reference sequence). The CDR3 totals 17 residues. V was pared by 0 bases and J by 7 bases, with 15 bases of the junction left unmatched. The CDR3 loop is CSARDQGGAGPANEQFF. Here the CDR3 DNA reads TGCAGTGCTAGAGATCAAGGGGGCGCAGGGCCTGCGAATGAGCAGTTCTTC.

This clonotype has a count of ten or more. V gene TRBV2 combines with J gene TRBJ2-5; 8 nucleotides align to TRBD2. Germline CDR1 is SNHLY and CDR2 is FYNNEI. V lost 7 bases to trimming and J lost 5 bases; unmatched junction nucleotides: 12. The CDR3 extends over 15 amino acids. The CDR3 region is CASTIAGLVRETQYF. CDR3 nucleotide sequence: TGTGCCAGCACCATAGCGGGATTGGTCCGTGAGACCCAGTACTTC.

This clonotype has at least ten counts. This chain uses TRBV7-9 with TRBJ2-5; TRBD2 matches at 11 bases. The CDR3 is 14 residues long. V shed 7 bases, J shed 5 bases, and the junction held 6 bases outside the gene matches. Germline lookup yields CDR1 SEHNR and CDR2 FQNEAQ (reference sequence). Here the CDR3 DNA reads TGTGCCAGCAACCTAGCGGGAGGCGATGAGACCCAGTACTTC. Its translation: CASNLAGGDETQYF. Variable domain in full (rest from reference TRBV7-9 and TRBJ2-5): DTGVSQNPRHKITKRGQNVTFRCDPISEHNRLYWYRQTLGQGPEFLTYFQNEAQLEKSRLLSDRFSAERPKGSFSTLEIQRTEQGDSAMYLCASNLAGGDETQYFGPGTRLLVL.

This clonotype has only a few counts. The rearrangement uses TRBV7-9 and TRBJ1-5; 7 nucleotides align to TRBD1. The CDR3 runs 17 residues. CDR1 and CDR2 (germline): SEHNR, FQNEAQ (reference sequence). J was trimmed by 5 bases and V by 4 bases; bases with no gene match: 14. The CDR3 spells CASSSWNTGEGDQPQHF. CDR3 bases: TGTGCCAGCAGCTCCTGGAACACAGGGGAGGGGGATCAGCCCCAGCATTTT.

The chain has TRBV11-2 and TRBJ2-4, with 10 nucleotides matching TRBD2. The germline V gene encodes CDR1 SGHAT and CDR2 FQNNGV. After removal of 3 bases from V and 6 bases from J, the junction contained 2 bases not matched to a gene. CDR3 length equals 14 residues. CDR3 in amino acids: CASSFTSGINIQYF. The CDR3, as DNA: TGTGCCAGCAGCTTTACTAGCGGGATAAACATTCAGTACTTC. The entire variable domain, with the rest obtained from reference TRBV11-2 and TRBJ2-4, is as follows: EAGVAQSPRYKIIEKRQSVAFWCNPISGHATLYWYQQILGQGPKLLIQFQNNGVVDDSQLPKDRFSAERLKGVDSTLKIQPAKLEDSAVYLCASSFTSGINIQYFGAGTRLSVL.

Only a few counts were recorded for this clonotype. Just one base apart from a much larger clone, this may be a read error. V and J are TRBV28 and TRBJ2-3; maybe TRBD2 (6 bases). The CDR3 contains 16 residues. Germline-derived CDR1 and CDR2 are MDHEN and SYDVKM. CDR3 in DNA: TGTACCAGCACCCCCTGGGCGGGAAAGGGCACAGATACGCAGTATTTT. Its protein product is CTSTPWAGKGTDTQYF.